The 12 T cell receptor beta chains listed next were all sequenced from one sample in a study of CD8 T cells in ankylosing spondylitis. Each CDR3 protein gets one entry after TCRdb re-called the 5' RACE reads with MiXCR. The table lists roughly 230,000 distinct CDR3 sequences, 7.5% to 9.5% of them singletons. Sequencing was done on a sample of blood, either unsorted or a sorted T cell fraction (not recorded which). The origin of the receptors is a female donor with ankylosing spondylitis or in good health (not recorded which).

In its sample, this clonotype was seen many times. The genes are TRBV19 and TRBJ2-1, with a weak D call TRBD2 (5 bases). The CDR3 length is 14 residues. V was clipped by 3 bases and J by 9 bases, with 15 bases between them. Per germline, CDR1 LNHDA and CDR2 SQIVND (reference sequence). CDR3: CASSISSELGEQFF. As DNA, the CDR3 is TGTGCCAGTAGTATCAGTAGCGAGCTTGGTGAGCAGTTCTTC.

This clonotype was detected ten times or more. The chain has TRBV18 and TRBJ2-7, with TRBD2 as a possible D gene (6 bases). Trimming took off 5 bases at V and 5 bases at J, with 19 bases between the two ends. CDR3 length: 15 residues. Germline V gives CDR1 KGHSH, CDR2 LQKENI. The CDR3 sequence: CASSTTGVSGHEQYF. The CDR3 region has the DNA TGTGCCAGCTCAACGACGGGAGTCTCGGGGCACGAGCAGTACTTC.

This clonotype was recorded at least ten times. This chain connects TRBV27 to TRBJ2-7, with D possibly being TRBD1 or TRBD2 (5 bases each). The CDR3 extends over 15 amino acids. The V end was cut by 5 bases, the J end by 2 bases, with 16 bases between. The germline CDR1 and CDR2 sequences are MNHEY and SMNVEV (reference sequence). The CDR3 coding sequence is TGTGCCAGCAGTCCAGCCGGGACGGCAACCTACGAGCAGTACTTC. It specifies CASSPAGTATYEQYF.

The table lists this clonotype with many counts. V and J are TRBV9 and TRBJ2-2, with TRBD1 as a possible D gene (7 bases). Germline-derived CDR1 and CDR2 are SGDLS and YYNGEE. The ends were cut back, 2 bases at V and 5 bases at J, with 13 bases in the middle. The CDR3 runs to 15 residues. CDR3 nucleotide sequence: TGTGCCAGCAGCGTGCGGGACAGCTTGACCGGGGAGCTGTTTTTT. This encodes CASSVRDSLTGELFF.

This clonotype was counted many times. The chain uses TRBV12-3 or TRBV12-4 and TRBJ2-3, with D unresolved. The V end was cut by 7 bases, the J end by 2 bases, with 4 bases between. The CDR3 is made up of 11 amino acids. The CDR3 reads CASTNTDTQYF. Written as DNA, the CDR3 is TGTGCCAGCACCAACACAGATACGCAGTATTTT.

This rearrangement joins TRBV2 to TRBJ1-2, with D perhaps TRBD1 (5 bases). The V and J ends lost 1 base and 10 bases respectively, with 13 bases between them. CDR1 SNHLY and CDR2 FYNNEI come from the germline V gene. The CDR3 spans 13 residues. The CDR3 DNA is TGTGCCAGCAGTGAAGTTACCCTTGGGGCCTACACCTTC. It is translated as CASSEVTLGAYTF.

This clonotype was picked up many times. The chain combines TRBV6-5 with TRBJ2-1; no reliable D call. Trimming stripped 0 bases from V and 8 bases from J, with 8 bases between. Germline loops: CDR1 MNHEY, CDR2 SVGAGI. The CDR3 loop spans 13 amino acids. CDR3 sequence reads: CASSYSVGYEQFF. The CDR3 bases are TGTGCCAGCAGTTACTCGGTGGGATATGAGCAGTTCTTC.

J is TRBJ2-2 and V is TRBV7-6, with D perhaps matching TRBD1 or TRBD2 (5 bases each). CDR1 is SGHVS, CDR2 FNYEAQ, per germline. V was clipped by 6 bases and J by 4 bases, with 18 bases between them. CDR3 length equals 16 residues. In nucleotides, the CDR3 is TGTGCCAGCAGTCAGGCGAGGGGCCGGGGCACCGGGGAGCTGTTTTTT. As protein: CASSQARGRGTGELFF.

This clonotype was observed many times. The rearrangement joins TRBV20-1 to TRBJ2-7; 9 nucleotides line up with TRBD2. This CDR3 contains 16 residues. Germline V CDR1 and CDR2: DFQATT, SNEGSKA (reference sequence). With 3 bases clipped from V and 4 bases from J, the junction kept 13 bases outside the gene matches. In nucleotides, the CDR3 is TGCAGTGCTAGTTTGGGCCGGGCTAGCGGGGATTACGAGCAGTACTTC. This gives the protein CSASLGRASGDYEQYF.

This clonotype was seen many times. The chain recombines TRBV25-1 with TRBJ1-1; maybe TRBD1 (5 bases). The CDR3 has 16 residues. Germline CDR1 is MGHDK and CDR2 is SYGVNS. The V end was cut by 8 bases, the J end by 0 bases, with 19 bases between. The CDR3 sequence: CASQMTGTEMNTEAFF. The CDR3 nucleotides are TGTGCCAGCCAGATGACCGGGACGGAAATGAACACTGAAGCTTTCTTT.

This clonotype was counted many times. This chain links TRBV19 with TRBJ2-2; D is undetermined. Germline assignment: CDR1 LNHDA and CDR2 SQIVND (reference sequence). With 2 bases removed from V and 12 bases from J, the gap between germline ends came to 19 bases. This CDR3 comprises 15 residues. CDR3 loop: CASSIRQTSMFKLFF. As DNA, the CDR3 is TGTGCCAGTAGTATACGCCAGACCTCCATGTTTAAGCTGTTTTTT.

Ten or more counts support this clonotype. The chain is built from TRBV20-1 and TRBJ2-1; possibly TRBD2 for D (5 bases). Germline assignment: CDR1 DFQATT and CDR2 SNEGSKA (reference sequence). This CDR3 comprises 15 residues. V was shortened by 6 bases and J by 0 bases, with 15 bases between the two germline ends. The CDR3 nucleotides are TGCAGTGCCTTTCGGACTGAGAGCTCCTACAATGAGCAGTTCTTC. Encoded protein: CSAFRTESSYNEQFF.